The 15 T cell receptor beta chains below all came from one sample that was sequenced in a study of cytomegalovirus exposure and HLA in healthy donors. The PCR used 60 Vbeta and 13 Jbeta primers. The method was immunoSEQ multiplex PCR; TCRdb's version includes in-frame clones alone and lacks a portion of them. The sample yields about 180,000 clones, 76% seen once. The sequencing input was PBMCs. Receptors were obtained from a man younger than 35 in good health and CMV-seronegative.

The chain recombines TRBV27 with TRBJ1-3; 9 positions agree with TRBD1. There are 16 residues in the CDR3. Losses at the gene ends were 2 bases for V and 1 base for J; bases not matched to a gene: 3. CDR1 is MNHEY, CDR2 SMNVEV, per germline (reference sequence). CDR3 nucleotides: TGTGCCAGCAGTTTACTGGGACAGGGATCTGGAAACACCATATATTTT. Residues: CASSLLGQGSGNTIYF.

The chain recombines TRBV7-2 with TRBJ2-2; TRBD2 might be the D (7 bases). The V gene lost 8 bases and the J gene lost 0 bases, with 13 bases spanning the gap. Germline lookup yields CDR1 SGHTA and CDR2 FQGNSA. The CDR3 has 15 amino acids. CDR3 coding DNA: TGTGCCAGCCATAGGGGGGGCTCGAACACCGGGGAGCTGTTTTTT. Translating gives CASHRGGSNTGELFF. The full variable domain, in which reference TRBV7-2 and TRBJ2-2 provide the parts outside the CDR3, is GAGVSQSPSNKVTEKGKDVELRCDPISGHTALYWYRQSLGQGLEFLIYFQGNSAPDKSGLPSDRFSAERTGGSVSTLTIQRTQQEDSAVYLCASHRGGSNTGELFFGEGSRLTVL.

The CDR3 region is CASSPGLGPYNEQFF. CDR3 nucleotides: TGTGCCAGCAGCCCGGGACTAGGGCCCTACAATGAGCAGTTCTTC. The V and J genes are TRBV7-3 and TRBJ2-1, with 8 bases fitting TRBD2. Losses at the gene ends were 5 bases for V and 2 bases for J; bases not matched to a gene: 5. CDR3 length: 15 amino acids. CDR1 and CDR2 (germline): SGHTA, FQGTGA.

The DNA for the CDR3 is TGTGCCAGCAGTGAAGTTCTGGGAGCGGTGAGAGACGAGCAGTACTTC. Translation gives CASSEVLGAVRDEQYF. The rearrangement uses TRBV2 and TRBJ2-7; a possible D gene is TRBD2 (5 bases). CDR1 and CDR2 (germline): SNHLY, FYNNEI. The CDR3 consists of 16 residues. V lost 1 base, J lost 5 bases, and 18 bases lay in between.

The chain joins TRBV28 to TRBJ2-1; TRBD2 agrees at 7 bases. J was trimmed by 5 bases and V by 7 bases; bases with no gene match: 14. The CDR3 totals 16 residues. Germline values: CDR1 MDHEN, CDR2 SYDVKM. CDR3 DNA: TGTGCCAGCACCGAATTAGGGGACTATCAGAACAATGAGCAGTTCTTC. Its translation is CASTELGDYQNNEQFF.

The J gene is TRBJ2-2, the V gene TRBV7-9; the D gene is possibly TRBD1 (6 bases). The germline CDR1 and CDR2 sequences are SEHNR and FQNEAQ (reference sequence). Trimming stripped 5 bases from V and 7 bases from J, with 17 bases between. This CDR3 has 15 residues. CDR3 coding DNA: TGTGCCAGCAGCACCCGACAGGTCTTCATCGGGGAGCTGTTTTTT. Protein sequence: CASSTRQVFIGELFF.

The chain uses TRBV30 and TRBJ2-3, with TRBD2 identical over 15 bases. The CDR3 consists of 14 residues. The germline V gene encodes CDR1 GTSNPN and CDR2 SVGIG (reference sequence). V dropped 1 base and J dropped 8; count of bases not matched to a gene: 1. The CDR3 spells CAWSGTSGRGTQYF. CDR3 nucleotides: TGTGCCTGGAGTGGGACTAGCGGGAGGGGTACGCAGTATTTT.

The rearrangement links TRBV4-1 to TRBJ2-7; D perhaps matches TRBD2 (5 bases). Germline assignment: CDR1 MGHRA and CDR2 YSYEKL. The V end was cut by 1 base, the J end by 5 bases, with 18 bases between. This CDR3 has 16 amino acids. In DNA, the CDR3 is TGCGCCAGCAGCCAAGGAGGCCTTGGGGAGAGCCACGAGCAGTACTTC. This gives the protein CASSQGGLGESHEQYF.

This clone was seen only a few times. The rearrangement uses TRBV19 and TRBJ1-3; D is ambiguous. CDR1 and CDR2 from the germline V gene are LNHDA and SQIVND (reference sequence). The ends were cut back, 2 bases at V and 1 base at J, with 6 bases in the middle. The CDR3 is 14 residues long. CDR3 loop: CASSISGSGNTIYF. CDR3 sequence (DNA): TGTGCCAGTAGTATATCGGGGTCTGGAAACACCATATATTTT.

V gene TRBV27 combines with J gene TRBJ1-5; 8 bases fit TRBD1. The CDR3 runs to 15 residues. Losses at the gene ends were 6 bases for V and 1 base for J; bases not matched to a gene: 5. CDR1 MNHEY and CDR2 SMNVEV come from the germline V gene (reference sequence). In nucleotides, the CDR3 is TGTGCCAGCAGCTTAAGACAGGGGAGCAATCAGCCCCAGCATTTT. As protein: CASSLRQGSNQPQHF.

This clone appeared a few times. For the CDR3, the DNA is TGTGCCAGCAGTTGGCAGAGTAGAGGCGGGGCTTTCTTT. It encodes CASSWQSRGGAFF. The chain couples TRBV28 to TRBJ1-1, with D unclear. The length of the CDR3 is 13 residues. CDR1 and CDR2 from the germline V gene are MDHEN and SYDVKM. V gave up 4 bases and J gave up 11 bases, with 17 bases separating them.

This clone showed up just once. V is TRBV28 and J is TRBJ1-1, with D unclear. Trimming took 6 bases from V and 2 from J, leaving 22 bases between them. The germline V gene encodes CDR1 MDHEN and CDR2 SYDVKM. CDR3 size: 17 residues. The DNA of the CDR3 is TGTGCCAGCAGCCAAGGTACGTGGCGGGCTTCTAACACTGAAGCTTTCTTT. Its translation: CASSQGTWRASNTEAFF.

This chain uses TRBV4-2 with TRBJ1-4, with TRBD1 matching 7 bases. From germline, CDR1 is LGHNA and CDR2 YNFKEQ. The CDR3 is made up of 15 amino acids. Unmatched junction bases numbered 6, after V lost 1 base and J lost 7 bases. CDR3 sequence (DNA): TGTGCCAGCAGCCAAGGTGGGGCAGGGGGTGAAAAACTGTTTTTT. This translates into CASSQGGAGGEKLFF.

The chain employs TRBV27 and TRBJ1-4; 7 nucleotides match TRBD1. The V gene end was trimmed by 0 bases and the J gene end by 8 bases; junction bases not matched to a gene: 6. CDR3 size: 15 residues. Germline CDR1 and CDR2: MNHEY and SMNVEV (reference sequence). The CDR3 here is CASSLSGTVSEKLFF. CDR3 DNA: TGTGCCAGCAGTTTATCGGGGACAGTAAGCGAAAAACTGTTTTTT.

This clone was counted a few times. The chain's CDR3 is CASTSGFPQGEQYF. The DNA for the CDR3 is TGTGCCAGCACCAGCGGGTTTCCCCAGGGCGAGCAGTACTTC. This sequence joins TRBV6-5 and TRBJ2-7, with D possibly TRBD2 on 6 matching bases. Trimming left V 7 bases short and J 6 bases short, with 19 bases between. CDR1 is MNHEY, CDR2 SVGAGI, per germline. This CDR3 has 14 amino acids.